This is a list of T cell receptor beta chains from one sample in a study of cytomegalovirus exposure and HLA in healthy donors. The data were produced by immunoSEQ multiplex PCR, yet TCRdb's version contains in-frame clones alone and is incomplete. The repertoire holds roughly 250,000 clones, 86% seen once, with over 0.95% in the top ten. The material sequenced was PBMCs. Every receptor here comes from a young woman in good health and CMV-seropositive. Each CDR3 is given with its conserved first and last residue. Each record gives: clone size, J gene, V gene, D gene, CDR3 DNA, CDR3 protein. A D gene is named only where the DNA matches it firmly. For some rows the clone size is stated as once, few or many, or as a class when expanded; others skip it.

-	TRBJ1-5	TRBV19	-	TGTGCCAGTAGTCTGACACCTTACAGCAATCAGCCCCAGCATTTT	CASSLTPYSNQPQHF
-	TRBJ1-1	TRBV27	-	TGTGCCAGCAGTTTATCGGTGGGCCCTGAAGCTTTCTTT	CASSLSVGPEAFF
-	TRBJ1-3	TRBV30	-	TGTGCCTGGAGTGTTGGTGCGTCATCTGGAAACACCATATATTTT	CAWSVGASSGNTIYF
-	TRBJ1-1	TRBV5-6	TRBD1	TGTGCCAGCAGCTCACATCAGGGGGCGCAGGGTGTTGCTTTCTTT	CASSSHQGAQGVAFF
-	TRBJ1-2	TRBV6-5	TRBD1	TGTGCCAGCACCCGGGACAGAAATGGCTACACCTTC	CASTRDRNGYTF
-	TRBJ2-1	TRBV7-8	TRBD1	TGTGCCAGCAGCTTAGTTCCAGGGGGCTTCACCCTTTACAATGAGCAGTTCTTC	CASSLVPGGFTLYNEQFF
-	TRBJ2-5	TRBV5-1	-	TGCGCCAGCAGCTTGGCGGGATCCCAAGAGACCCAGTACTTC	CASSLAGSQETQYF
few	TRBJ1-1	TRBV6-6	-	TGTGCCAGCAGTTACTCGGCGGTCCGTGAAGCTTTCTTT	CASSYSAVREAFF
-	TRBJ2-1	TRBV19	-	TGTGCCAGTAATCCTAGCTCGGAGGGTGAGCAGTTCTTC	CASNPSSEGEQFF
-	TRBJ2-1	TRBV12-5	TRBD2	TGTGCTAGTGGTTTGGTAGCGGGAGGGGGGAATGAGCAGTTCTTC	CASGLVAGGGNEQFF
-	TRBJ1-2	TRBV5-1	TRBD1	TGCGCCAGCCGCTCCGAGGGGGCCCTCTATGGCTACACCTTC	CASRSEGALYGYTF
-	TRBJ2-3	TRBV7-3	-	TGTGCCAGCAGCTTCGGAGCAGATACGCAGTATTTT	CASSFGADTQYF
-	TRBJ2-7	TRBV5-1	TRBD2	TGCGCCAGCAGCCCTCCCACTAGCGGGACAACCTCCTACGAGCAGTACTTC	CASSPPTSGTTSYEQYF
-	TRBJ2-3	TRBV7-2	-	TGTGCCACCGGAGTTGGCGGAGATACGCAGTATTTT	CATGVGGDTQYF
-	TRBJ2-5	TRBV28	TRBD2	TGTGCCACCAGGACTAGCGGACAAGAGACCCAGTACTTC	CATRTSGQETQYF
-	TRBJ1-1	TRBV9	-	TGTGCCAGCAGCGTAGTGGCAGGCACTGAAGCTTTCTTT	CASSVVAGTEAFF
-	TRBJ2-5	TRBV27	TRBD2	TGTGCCAGCAGTGAGGGACTAGCGGATCAAGAGACCCAGTACTTC	CASSEGLADQETQYF
-	TRBJ2-7	TRBV19	-	TGTGCCAGTAGTTCGCACTCCTGGTACGAGCAGTACTTC	CASSSHSWYEQYF
-	TRBJ1-2	TRBV6-4	-	TGTGCCAGCAGTGACTATGGGACAAGAAATGGCTACACCTTC	CASSDYGTRNGYTF
-	TRBJ2-7	TRBV5-1	-	TGCGCCAGCAGCTTGGAACCAACACCCTACGAGCAGTACTTC	CASSLEPTPYEQYF
-	TRBJ1-1	TRBV27	-	TGTGCCCAACCAAGGGTGGGCCAGGGGAACACTGAAGCTTTCTTT	CAQPRVGQGNTEAFF
-	TRBJ1-4	TRBV15	TRBD1	TGTGCCACCAGCAGAGAACAGGGGGCTTTAGGTGAAAAACTGTTTTTT	CATSREQGALGEKLFF
-	TRBJ2-5	TRBV19	TRBD1	TGTGCCAGTAGTAGGACAGGGGGCCAAGAGACCCAGTACTTC	CASSRTGGQETQYF
once	TRBJ1-2	TRBV7-9	-	TGTGCCAGCAGCTTAGCGTCCTTTGTTCTATACTATGGCTACACCTTC	CASSLASFVLYYGYTF
few	TRBJ1-1	TRBV27	-	TGTGCCAGCGCAACCACAACGAGGCAGACTGAAGCTTTCTTT	CASATTTRQTEAFF
-	TRBJ1-1	TRBV19	TRBD1	TGTGCCAGTAGTTTTCAGGGGGTGCCCACTGAAGCTTTCTTT	CASSFQGVPTEAFF
-	TRBJ2-5	TRBV28	TRBD2	TGTGCCAGCAGTTTGACTAGCGGGAGGGAAGAGACCCAGTACTTC	CASSLTSGREETQYF
-	TRBJ2-1	TRBV27	TRBD2	TGTGCCAGCACCCGCGGTGGGCTAGCGGGAGGAATGAGGAATGAGCAGTTCTTC	CASTRGGLAGGMRNEQFF
-	TRBJ2-1	TRBV27	TRBD2	TGTGCCAGCAGTTTAGGCGGGAGCTCCTACAATGAGCAGTTCTTC	CASSLGGSSYNEQFF
-	TRBJ2-7	TRBV7-2	-	TGTGCCAGCAGCTCCCGACTAGGATCCTACGAGCAGTACTTC	CASSSRLGSYEQYF
-	TRBJ2-1	TRBV7-9	TRBD1	TGTGCCAGCAGACCAAACAGGGGGACGAACTCCTACAATGAGCAGTTCTTC	CASRPNRGTNSYNEQFF
-	TRBJ2-3	TRBV9	TRBD2	TGTGCCAGCAGCGTAGGTGGTGGTTCTAGCGGGGCGTTTTGGACAGATACGCAGTATTTT	CASSVGGGSSGAFWTDTQYF
once	TRBJ2-5	TRBV2	-	TGTGCCAGCAGTGACTCGCAGGAAAACCAAGAGACCCAGTACTTC	CASSDSQENQETQYF
-	TRBJ2-7	TRBV10-3	-	TGTGCCATTTCGAGCCAACGGGAAGCCTACGAGCAGTACTTC	CAISSQREAYEQYF
-	TRBJ2-7	TRBV29-1	TRBD1	TGCAGCGGTGGGACAGAGTGGGAGCAGTACTTC	CSGGTEWEQYF
once	TRBJ2-6	TRBV10-3	TRBD2	TGTGCCATCAGTTCGGGGGGAGGGGCTACAGGGGCCAACGTCCTGACTTTC	CAISSGGGATGANVLTF
-	TRBJ2-2	TRBV7-9	TRBD1	TGTGCCAGCAGCCAATCCGGGACAGGGCTCACCGGGGAGCTGTTTTTT	CASSQSGTGLTGELFF
-	TRBJ2-1	TRBV6-6	TRBD2	TGTGCCACCACTCGGGGGGGCTACAATGAGCAGTTCTTC	CATTRGGYNEQFF
-	TRBJ2-1	TRBV14	TRBD1	TGTGCCAGCAGCCGAAAAGAGACAGGGGGATTGGATGAGCAGTTCTTC	CASSRKETGGLDEQFF
-	TRBJ2-7	TRBV5-8	TRBD1	TGTGCCAGCAGTCGGCTGACAGGGTACGAGCAGTACTTC	CASSRLTGYEQYF
-	TRBJ1-2	TRBV19	-	TGTGCCAGTAGTCCGGTAATTAACTATGGCTACACCTTC	CASSPVINYGYTF
-	TRBJ1-1	TRBV28	TRBD1	TGTGCCAGCAGACCGGGACAGGGGACTGAAGCTTTCTTT	CASRPGQGTEAFF
-	TRBJ2-1	TRBV11-2	-	TGTGCCAGCAGCTTAACGGGGGGCGCCTACAATGAGCAGTTCTTC	CASSLTGGAYNEQFF
-	TRBJ1-4	TRBV18	-	TGTGCCAGCTCACCACTAGGCGAGTCCGGGAAACTGTTTTTT	CASSPLGESGKLFF
-	TRBJ2-2	TRBV14	TRBD2	TGTGCCAGCAGCCAAGATCAATTTTGGGGAGCGGGAGCTAACACCGGGGAGCTGTTTTTT	CASSQDQFWGAGANTGELFF
-	TRBJ2-1	TRBV5-4	TRBD2	TGTGCCAGCAGCACCGGACTAGCGGGGAACAATGAGCAGTTCTTC	CASSTGLAGNNEQFF
few	TRBJ2-7	TRBV27	TRBD1	TGTGCCAGCAGTCGCCGTGACAGGGGGGGCCTCTACGAGCAGTACTTC	CASSRRDRGGLYEQYF
-	TRBJ2-6	TRBV10-2	-	TGCGCCAGCAGTGAGTTCCAAGGGGGTGGGGCCAACGTCCTGACTTTC	CASSEFQGGGANVLTF
-	TRBJ2-3	TRBV4-2	TRBD2	TGTGCCAGCAGCCAAGATCCCCCGGCACTAGCGGGATCAGATACGCAGTATTTT	CASSQDPPALAGSDTQYF
-	TRBJ2-7	TRBV9	TRBD2	TGTGCCAGCAGCCCCCGTACTAGCGGAAAATCCTACGAGCAGTACTTC	CASSPRTSGKSYEQYF
-	TRBJ1-2	TRBV7-2	TRBD1	TGTGCCAGCAGCTCTTGGACAGGGTTTTCGTCTGGCTACACCTTC	CASSSWTGFSSGYTF
-	TRBJ2-7	TRBV11-3	TRBD2	TGTGCCAGCAGCTTACCCGGTACTAGCGGGACCGCCTACGAGCAGTACTTC	CASSLPGTSGTAYEQYF